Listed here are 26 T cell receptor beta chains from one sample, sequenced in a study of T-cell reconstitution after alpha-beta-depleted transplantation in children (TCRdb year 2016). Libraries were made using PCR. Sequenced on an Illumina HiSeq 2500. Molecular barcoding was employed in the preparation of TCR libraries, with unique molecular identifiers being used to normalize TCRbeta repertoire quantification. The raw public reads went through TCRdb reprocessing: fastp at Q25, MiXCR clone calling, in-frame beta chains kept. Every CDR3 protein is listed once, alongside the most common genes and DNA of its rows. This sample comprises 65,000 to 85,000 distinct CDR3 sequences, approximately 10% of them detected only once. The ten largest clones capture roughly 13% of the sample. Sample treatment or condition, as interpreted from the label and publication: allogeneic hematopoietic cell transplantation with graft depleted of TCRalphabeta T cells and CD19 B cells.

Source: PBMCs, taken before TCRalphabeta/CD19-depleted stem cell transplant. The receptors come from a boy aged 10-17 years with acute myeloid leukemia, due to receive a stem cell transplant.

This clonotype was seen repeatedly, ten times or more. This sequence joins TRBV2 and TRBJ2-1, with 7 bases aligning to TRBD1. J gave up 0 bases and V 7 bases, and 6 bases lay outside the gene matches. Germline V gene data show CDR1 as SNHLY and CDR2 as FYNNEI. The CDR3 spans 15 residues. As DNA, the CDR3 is TGTGCCAGCAACAAGGACAGGAGCTCCTACAATGAGCAGTTCTTC. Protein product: CASNKDRSSYNEQFF.

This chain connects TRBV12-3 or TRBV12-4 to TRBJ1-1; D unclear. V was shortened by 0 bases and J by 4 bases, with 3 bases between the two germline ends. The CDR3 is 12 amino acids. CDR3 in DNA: TGTGCCAGCAGTTTAGCTCCCACTGAAGCTTTCTTT. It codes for CASSLAPTEAFF.

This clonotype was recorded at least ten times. The CDR3, as DNA: TGTGCCAGCAGTTTATCCGGGGTCAAGACCCAGTACTTC. Protein product: CASSLSGVKTQYF. V and J are TRBV12-3 or TRBV12-4 and TRBJ2-5; a weak D match, TRBD2 (5 bases). The CDR3 is 13 amino acids. V lost 2 bases and J 6 bases, leaving 10 bases between the germline ends.

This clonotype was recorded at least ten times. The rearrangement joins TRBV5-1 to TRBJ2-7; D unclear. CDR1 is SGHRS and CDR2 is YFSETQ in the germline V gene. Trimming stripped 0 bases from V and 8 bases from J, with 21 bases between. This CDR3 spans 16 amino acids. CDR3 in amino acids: CASSLEVGPTPMKQYF. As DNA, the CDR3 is TGCGCCAGCAGCTTGGAGGTTGGTCCAACCCCCATGAAGCAGTACTTC.

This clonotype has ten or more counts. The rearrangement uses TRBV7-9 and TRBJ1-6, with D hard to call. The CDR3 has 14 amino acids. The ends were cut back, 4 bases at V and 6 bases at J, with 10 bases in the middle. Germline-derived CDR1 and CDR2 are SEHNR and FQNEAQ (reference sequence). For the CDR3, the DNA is TGTGCCAGCAGCTCAGCGTACGCTAATTCACCCCTCCACTTT. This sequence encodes CASSSAYANSPLHF.

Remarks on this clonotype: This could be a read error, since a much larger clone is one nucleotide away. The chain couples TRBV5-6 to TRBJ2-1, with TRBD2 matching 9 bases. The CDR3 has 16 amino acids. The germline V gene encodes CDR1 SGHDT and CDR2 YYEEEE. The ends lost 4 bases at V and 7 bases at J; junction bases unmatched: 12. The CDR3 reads CASSLGTSNTVNEQFF. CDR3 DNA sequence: TGTGCCAGCAGCCTCGGGACTAGCAATACGGTTAATGAGCAGTTCTTC.

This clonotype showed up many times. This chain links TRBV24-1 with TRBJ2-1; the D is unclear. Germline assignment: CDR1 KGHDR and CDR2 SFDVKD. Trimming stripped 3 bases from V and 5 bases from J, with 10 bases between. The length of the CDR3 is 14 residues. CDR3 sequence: CATSDPGRDNEQFF. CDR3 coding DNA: TGTGCCACCAGTGATCCCGGCCGGGACAATGAGCAGTTCTTC.

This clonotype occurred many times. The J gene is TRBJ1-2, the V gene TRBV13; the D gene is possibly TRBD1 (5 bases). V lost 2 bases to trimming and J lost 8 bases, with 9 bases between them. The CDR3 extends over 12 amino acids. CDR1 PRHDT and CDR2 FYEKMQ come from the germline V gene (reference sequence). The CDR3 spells CASSLPDRGYTF. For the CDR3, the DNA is TGTGCCAGCAGCTTACCTGACAGAGGCTACACCTTC.

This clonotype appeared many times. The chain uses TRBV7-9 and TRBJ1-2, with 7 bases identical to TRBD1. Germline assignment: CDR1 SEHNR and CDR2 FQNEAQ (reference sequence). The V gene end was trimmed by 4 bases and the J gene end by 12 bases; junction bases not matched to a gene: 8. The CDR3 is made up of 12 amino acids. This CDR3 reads CASSSHRGRHTF. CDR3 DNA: TGTGCCAGCAGCTCCCACAGGGGCAGGCACACCTTC.

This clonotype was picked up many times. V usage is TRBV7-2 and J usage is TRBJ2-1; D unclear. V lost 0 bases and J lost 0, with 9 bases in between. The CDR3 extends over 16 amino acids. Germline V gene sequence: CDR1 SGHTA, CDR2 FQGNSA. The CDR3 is CASSLALRSSYNEQFF. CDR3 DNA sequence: TGTGCCAGCAGCTTAGCGCTCCGGAGCTCCTACAATGAGCAGTTCTTC.

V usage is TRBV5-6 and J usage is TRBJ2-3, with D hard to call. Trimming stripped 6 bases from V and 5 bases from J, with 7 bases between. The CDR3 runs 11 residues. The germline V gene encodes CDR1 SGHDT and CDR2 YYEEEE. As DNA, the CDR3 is TGTGCCAGCAACTTCCAAGATACGCAGTATTTT. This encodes CASNFQDTQYF.

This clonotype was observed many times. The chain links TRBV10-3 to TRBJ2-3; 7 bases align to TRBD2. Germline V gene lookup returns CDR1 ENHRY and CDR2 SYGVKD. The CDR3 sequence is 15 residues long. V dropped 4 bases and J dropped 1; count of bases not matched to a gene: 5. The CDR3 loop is CAISGGGGGTDTQYF. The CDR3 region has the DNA TGTGCCATCAGTGGTGGCGGGGGAGGCACAGATACGCAGTATTTT.

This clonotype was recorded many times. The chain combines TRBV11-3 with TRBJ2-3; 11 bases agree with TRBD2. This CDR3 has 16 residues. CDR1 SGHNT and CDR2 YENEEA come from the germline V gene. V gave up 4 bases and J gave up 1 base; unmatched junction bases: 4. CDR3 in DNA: TGTGCCAGCAGCTATAGCGGGGGGGCCGGCACAGATACGCAGTATTTT. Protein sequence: CASSYSGGAGTDTQYF. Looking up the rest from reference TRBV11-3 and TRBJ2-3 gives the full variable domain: EAGVVQSPRYKIIEKKQPVAFWCNPISGHNTLYWYLQNLGQGPELLIRYENEEAVDDSQLPKDRFSAERLKGVDSTLKIQPAELGDSAVYLCASSYSGGAGTDTQYFGPGTRLTVL.

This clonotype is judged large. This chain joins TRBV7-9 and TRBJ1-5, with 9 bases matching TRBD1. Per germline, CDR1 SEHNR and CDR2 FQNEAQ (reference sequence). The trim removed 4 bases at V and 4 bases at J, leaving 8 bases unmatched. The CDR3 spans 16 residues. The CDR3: CASSYTGTGWNQPQHF. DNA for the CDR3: TGTGCCAGCAGCTATACCGGGACAGGGTGGAATCAGCCCCAGCATTTT.

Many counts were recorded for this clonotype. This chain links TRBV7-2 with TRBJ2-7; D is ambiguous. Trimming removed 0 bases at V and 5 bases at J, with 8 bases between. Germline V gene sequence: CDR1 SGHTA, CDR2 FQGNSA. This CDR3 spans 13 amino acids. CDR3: CASSLAVVNEQYF. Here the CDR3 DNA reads TGTGCCAGCAGCTTAGCCGTTGTGAACGAGCAGTACTTC.

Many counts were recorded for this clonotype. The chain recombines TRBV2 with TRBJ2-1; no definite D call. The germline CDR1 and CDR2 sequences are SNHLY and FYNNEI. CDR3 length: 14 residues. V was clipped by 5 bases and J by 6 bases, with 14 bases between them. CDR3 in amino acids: CASSYGVPINEQFF. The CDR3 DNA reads TGTGCCAGCAGTTACGGCGTACCGATCAATGAGCAGTTCTTC.

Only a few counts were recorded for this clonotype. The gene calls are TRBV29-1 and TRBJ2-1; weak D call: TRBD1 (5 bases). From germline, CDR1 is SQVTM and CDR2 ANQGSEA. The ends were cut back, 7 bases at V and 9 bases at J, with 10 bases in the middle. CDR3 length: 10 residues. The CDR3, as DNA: TGCAGCGGGGCAAGGGGTGAGCAGTTCTTC. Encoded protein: CSGARGEQFF.

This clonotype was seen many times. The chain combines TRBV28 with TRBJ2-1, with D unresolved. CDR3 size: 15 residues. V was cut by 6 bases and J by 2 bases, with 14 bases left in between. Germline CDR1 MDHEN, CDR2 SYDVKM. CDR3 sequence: CASSRRFKPYNEQFF. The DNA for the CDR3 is TGTGCCAGCAGCCGGCGTTTCAAACCCTACAATGAGCAGTTCTTC. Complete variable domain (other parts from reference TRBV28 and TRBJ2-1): DVKVTQSSRYLVKRTGEKVFLECVQDMDHENMFWYRQDPGLGLRLIYFSYDVKMKEKGDIPEGYSVSREKKERFSLILESASTNQTSMYLCASSRRFKPYNEQFFGPGTRLTVL.

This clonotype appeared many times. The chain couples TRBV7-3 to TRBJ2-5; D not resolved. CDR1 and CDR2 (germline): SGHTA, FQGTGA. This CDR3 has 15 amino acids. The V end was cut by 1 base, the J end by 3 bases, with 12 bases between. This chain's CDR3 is CASSLNPAAKETQYF. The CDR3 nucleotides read TGTGCCAGCAGCTTAAATCCCGCGGCTAAAGAGACCCAGTACTTC.

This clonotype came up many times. The CDR3 sequence: CASSQVGGSYNEQFF. The CDR3 nucleotides read TGTGCCAGCAGCCAAGTTGGGGGGTCCTACAATGAGCAGTTCTTC. The chain employs TRBV4-2 and TRBJ2-1, with a weak D call TRBD2 (6 bases). The CDR3 has 15 amino acids. V lost 1 base, J lost 1 base, and 8 bases lay in between. Per the germline V gene, CDR1 is LGHNA and CDR2 is YNFKEQ.

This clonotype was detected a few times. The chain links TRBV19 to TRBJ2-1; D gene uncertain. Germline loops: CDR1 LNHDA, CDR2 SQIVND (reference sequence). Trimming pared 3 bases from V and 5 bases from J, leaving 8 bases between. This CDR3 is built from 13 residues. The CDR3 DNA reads TGTGCCAGTAGTATCCCCCCCCACAATGAGCAGTTCTTC. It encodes CASSIPPHNEQFF.

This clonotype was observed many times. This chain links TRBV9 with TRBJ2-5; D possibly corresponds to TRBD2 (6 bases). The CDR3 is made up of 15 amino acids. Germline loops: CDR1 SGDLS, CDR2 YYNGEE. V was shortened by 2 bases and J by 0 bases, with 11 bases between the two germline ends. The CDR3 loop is CASSVGGVYQETQYF. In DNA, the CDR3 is TGTGCCAGCAGCGTTGGCGGGGTGTACCAAGAGACCCAGTACTTC.

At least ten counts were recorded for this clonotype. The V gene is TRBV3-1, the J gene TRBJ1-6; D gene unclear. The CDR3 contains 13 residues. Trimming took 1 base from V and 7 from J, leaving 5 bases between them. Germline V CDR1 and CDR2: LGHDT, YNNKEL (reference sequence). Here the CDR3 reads CASSQVGNSPLHF. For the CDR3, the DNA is TGTGCCAGCAGCCAAGTCGGAAATTCACCCCTCCACTTT.

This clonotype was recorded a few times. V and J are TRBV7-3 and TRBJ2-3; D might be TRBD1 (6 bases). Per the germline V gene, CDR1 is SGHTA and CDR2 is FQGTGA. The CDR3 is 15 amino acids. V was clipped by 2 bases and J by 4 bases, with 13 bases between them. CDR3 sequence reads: CASSLLQGRSDTQYF. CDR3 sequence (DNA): TGTGCCAGCAGCTTATTACAGGGACGGTCAGATACGCAGTATTTT.

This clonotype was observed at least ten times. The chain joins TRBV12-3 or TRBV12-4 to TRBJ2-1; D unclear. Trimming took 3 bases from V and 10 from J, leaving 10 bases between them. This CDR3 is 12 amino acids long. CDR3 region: CASSFFPSEQFF. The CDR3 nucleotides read TGTGCCAGCAGTTTTTTCCCCTCGGAGCAGTTCTTC.

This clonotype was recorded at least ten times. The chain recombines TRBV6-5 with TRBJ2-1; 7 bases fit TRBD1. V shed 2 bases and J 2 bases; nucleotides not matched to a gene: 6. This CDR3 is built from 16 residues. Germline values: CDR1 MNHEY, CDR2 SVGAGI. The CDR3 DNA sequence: TGTGCCAGCAGTTACGCCAAGGGGGCCACCTACAATGAGCAGTTCTTC. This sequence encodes CASSYAKGATYNEQFF.